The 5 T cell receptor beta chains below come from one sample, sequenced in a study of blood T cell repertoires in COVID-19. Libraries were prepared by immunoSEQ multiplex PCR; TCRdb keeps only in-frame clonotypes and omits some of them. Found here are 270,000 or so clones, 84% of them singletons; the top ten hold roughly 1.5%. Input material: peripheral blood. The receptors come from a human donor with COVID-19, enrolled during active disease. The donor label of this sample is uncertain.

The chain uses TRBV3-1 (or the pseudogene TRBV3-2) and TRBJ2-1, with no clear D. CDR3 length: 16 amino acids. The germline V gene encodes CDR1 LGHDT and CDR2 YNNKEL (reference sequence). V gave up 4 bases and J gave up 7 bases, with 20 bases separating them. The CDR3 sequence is CASSPNRLGVLNEQFF. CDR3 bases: TGTGCCAGCAGCCCGAACCGCCTCGGAGTACTTAATGAGCAGTTCTTC.

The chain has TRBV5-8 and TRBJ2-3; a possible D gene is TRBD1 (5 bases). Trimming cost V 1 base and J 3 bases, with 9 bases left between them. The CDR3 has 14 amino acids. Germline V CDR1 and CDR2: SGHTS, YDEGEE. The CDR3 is CASSLSRATDTQYF. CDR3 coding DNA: TGTGCCAGCAGCTTGTCCAGGGCTACAGATACGCAGTATTTT.

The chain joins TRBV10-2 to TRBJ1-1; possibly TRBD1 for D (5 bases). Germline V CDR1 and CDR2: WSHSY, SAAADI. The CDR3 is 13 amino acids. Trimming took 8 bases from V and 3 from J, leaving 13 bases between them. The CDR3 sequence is CASGPQGYTEAFF. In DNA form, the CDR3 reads TGCGCCAGCGGCCCTCAGGGATACACTGAAGCTTTCTTT.

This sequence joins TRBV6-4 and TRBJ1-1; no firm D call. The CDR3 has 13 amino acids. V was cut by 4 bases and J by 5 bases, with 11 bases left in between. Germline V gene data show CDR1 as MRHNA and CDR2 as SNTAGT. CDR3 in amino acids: CASSGESGTEAFF. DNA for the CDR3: TGTGCCAGCAGTGGAGAATCTGGTACTGAAGCTTTCTTT.

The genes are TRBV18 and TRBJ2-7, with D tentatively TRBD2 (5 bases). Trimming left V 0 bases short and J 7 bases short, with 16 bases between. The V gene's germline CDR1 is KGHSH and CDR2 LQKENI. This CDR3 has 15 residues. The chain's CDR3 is CASSPPERAFGEQYF. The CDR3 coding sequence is TGTGCCAGCTCACCACCTGAGAGGGCCTTCGGTGAGCAGTACTTC.